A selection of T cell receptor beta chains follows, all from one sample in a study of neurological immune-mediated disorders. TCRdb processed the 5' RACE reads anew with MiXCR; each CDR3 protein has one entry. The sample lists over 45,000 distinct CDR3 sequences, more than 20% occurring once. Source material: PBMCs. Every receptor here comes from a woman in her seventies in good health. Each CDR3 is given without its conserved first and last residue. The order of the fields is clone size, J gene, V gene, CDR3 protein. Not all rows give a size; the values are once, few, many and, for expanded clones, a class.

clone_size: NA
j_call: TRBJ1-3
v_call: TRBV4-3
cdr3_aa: ASSQELTSSSGNTIY

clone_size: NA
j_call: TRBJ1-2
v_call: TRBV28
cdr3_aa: ASSPSGNYGYT

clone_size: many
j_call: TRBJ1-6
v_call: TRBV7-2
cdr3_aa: ASTRTGRSPLH

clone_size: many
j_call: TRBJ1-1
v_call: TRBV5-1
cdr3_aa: ASSPSTGNTEAF

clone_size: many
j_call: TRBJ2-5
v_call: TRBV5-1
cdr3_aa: ASSLSGAPGGETQY

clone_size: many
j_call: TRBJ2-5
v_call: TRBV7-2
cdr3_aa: ASSLIGETQY

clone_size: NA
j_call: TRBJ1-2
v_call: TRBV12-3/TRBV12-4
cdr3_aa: ASSFRGKANYGYT

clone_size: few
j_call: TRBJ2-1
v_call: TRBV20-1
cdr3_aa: SARNYRSSNEQF

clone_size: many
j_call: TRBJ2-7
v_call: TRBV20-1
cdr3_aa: SATPGSDYEQY

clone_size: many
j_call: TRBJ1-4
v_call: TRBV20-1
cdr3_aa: SARRVANEKLF

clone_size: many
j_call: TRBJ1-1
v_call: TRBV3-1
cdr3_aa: ASSQGAGSEAF

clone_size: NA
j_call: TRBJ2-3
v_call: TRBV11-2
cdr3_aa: ASSKGAHTDTQY

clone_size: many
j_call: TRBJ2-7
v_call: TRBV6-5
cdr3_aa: ASSYSRRGDKQY

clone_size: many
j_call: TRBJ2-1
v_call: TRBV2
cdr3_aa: ASSTAGDFSYNEQF

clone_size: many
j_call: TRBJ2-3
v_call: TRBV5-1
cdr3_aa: ASSLLLAGAADTQY

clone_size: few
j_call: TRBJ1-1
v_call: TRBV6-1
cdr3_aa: ATKEGPGRTEAF

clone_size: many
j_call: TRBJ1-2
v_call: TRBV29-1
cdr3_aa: SARQDDNYGYT

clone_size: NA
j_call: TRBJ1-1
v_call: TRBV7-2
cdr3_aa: ASSPPGVRTEAF

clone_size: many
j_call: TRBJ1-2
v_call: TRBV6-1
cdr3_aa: ASRRPNTYGYT

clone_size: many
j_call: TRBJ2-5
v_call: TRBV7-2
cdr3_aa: ASSLVRRETQY

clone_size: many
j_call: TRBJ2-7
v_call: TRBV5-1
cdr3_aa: ASSFSFLAEPYEQY

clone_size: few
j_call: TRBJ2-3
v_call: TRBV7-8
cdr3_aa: ASSARLQISTDTQY

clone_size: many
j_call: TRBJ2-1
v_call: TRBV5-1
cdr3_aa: ASSSGLADSYNEQF

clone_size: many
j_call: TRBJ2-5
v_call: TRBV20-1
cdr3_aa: SARRPGLAGVETQY

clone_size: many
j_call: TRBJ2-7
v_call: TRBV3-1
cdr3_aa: ASSQGQLYEQY

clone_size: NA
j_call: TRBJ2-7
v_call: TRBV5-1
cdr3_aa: ASSLDGSSYEQY

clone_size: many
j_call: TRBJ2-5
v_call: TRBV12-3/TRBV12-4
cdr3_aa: ASSLGPGAVETQY

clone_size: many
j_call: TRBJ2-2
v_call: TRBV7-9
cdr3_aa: ASSLKPGRRELF

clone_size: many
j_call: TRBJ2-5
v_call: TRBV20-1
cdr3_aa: SARGSRVPNQETQY

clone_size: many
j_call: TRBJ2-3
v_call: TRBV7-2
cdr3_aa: ASSLTGTRADTQY

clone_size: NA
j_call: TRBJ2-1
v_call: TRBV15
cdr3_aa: ATSQLSDGIHNEQF

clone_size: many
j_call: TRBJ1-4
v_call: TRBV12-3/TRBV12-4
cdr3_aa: ASTARGSGTNEKLF

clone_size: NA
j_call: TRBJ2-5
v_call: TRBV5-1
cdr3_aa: ASSRGLAGRQETQY

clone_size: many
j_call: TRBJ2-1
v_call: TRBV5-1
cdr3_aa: ASSVVADQYNEQF

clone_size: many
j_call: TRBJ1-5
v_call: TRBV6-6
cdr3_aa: ASSPNSGQPQH

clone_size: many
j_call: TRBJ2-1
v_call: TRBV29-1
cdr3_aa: SVEGADRYNEQF

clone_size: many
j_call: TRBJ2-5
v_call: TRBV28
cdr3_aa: ASSFFVSSLGAGETQY

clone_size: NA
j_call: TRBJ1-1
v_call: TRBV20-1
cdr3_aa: SALVPPGANTEAF

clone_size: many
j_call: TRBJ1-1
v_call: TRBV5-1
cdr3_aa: ASSFRGQNTEAF

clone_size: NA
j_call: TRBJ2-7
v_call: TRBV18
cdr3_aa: ASSPAGGYEQY

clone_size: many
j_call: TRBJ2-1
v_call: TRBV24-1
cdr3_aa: ATSDWDRLDNEQF

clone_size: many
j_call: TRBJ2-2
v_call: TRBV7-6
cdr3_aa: ASSVRMGTDTGELF

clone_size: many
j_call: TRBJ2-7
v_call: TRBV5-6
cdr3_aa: ASSQLAGNYEQY

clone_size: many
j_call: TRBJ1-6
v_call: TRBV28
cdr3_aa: ASSSGTGGSYNSPLH

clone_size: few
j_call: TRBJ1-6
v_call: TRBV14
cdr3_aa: ASSSSVGPNSPLH

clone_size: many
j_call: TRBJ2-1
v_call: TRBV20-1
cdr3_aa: SARVANSAYNEQF

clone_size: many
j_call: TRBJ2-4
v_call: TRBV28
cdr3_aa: ASSSPSTVAKNIQY

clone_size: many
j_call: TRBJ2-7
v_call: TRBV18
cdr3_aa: ASRTSQGPEQY

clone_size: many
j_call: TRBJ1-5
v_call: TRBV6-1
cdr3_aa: ASSEDWVTQDWSEGGQPQH

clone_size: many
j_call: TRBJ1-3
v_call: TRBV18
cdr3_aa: ASSADARGNTIY

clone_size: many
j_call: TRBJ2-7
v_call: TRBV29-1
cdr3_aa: SVKPGPGSYEQY

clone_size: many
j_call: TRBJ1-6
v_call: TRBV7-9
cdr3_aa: ASGGDSSYNSPLH

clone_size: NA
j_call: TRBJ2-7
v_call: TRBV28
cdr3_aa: ASSSLTGGNEQY

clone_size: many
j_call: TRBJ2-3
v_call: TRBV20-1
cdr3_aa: SATTSGRHTDTQY

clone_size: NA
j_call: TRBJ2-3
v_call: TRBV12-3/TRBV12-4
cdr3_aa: ASSPPGRSRDTQY

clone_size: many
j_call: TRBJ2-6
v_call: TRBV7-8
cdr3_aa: ASSPPGLDLSGANVLT

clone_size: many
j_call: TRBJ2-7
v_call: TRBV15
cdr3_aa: ATSRDQSGRRHYEQY

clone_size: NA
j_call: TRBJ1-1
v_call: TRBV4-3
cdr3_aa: ASSQGDRTTEAF

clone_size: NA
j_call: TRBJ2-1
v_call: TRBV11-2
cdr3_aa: ASSLENWKREQF

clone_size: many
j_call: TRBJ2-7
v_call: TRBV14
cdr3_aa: ATSTSGSMSEQY